This T cell receptor (beta chain) was documented in a study of blood T cell repertoires in COVID-19. Study background: The United States, Italy and Spain provided the acute and convalescent COVID-19 samples. Sources were T cells, B-cell-depleted T cells, or PBMCs; the material itself was cDNA or gDNA.

As processed by the authors: The authors estimated nucleated cell counts from reference gene primer amplification. The assay was immunoSEQ multiplex PCR, and TCRdb's table has in-frame clones only and misses some. V, J and clone size reflect that table, while D and trimming were determined from the DNA. The sample yields 95,000 to 150,000 clones, around three quarters seen once. This clone was seen once. The material sequenced was peripheral blood. The origin of this receptor is a woman in her sixties or seventies with acute or convalescent COVID-19.

CDR3 amino acids: CASSLGATQGELFF. The CDR3 bases are TGTGCCAGCAGCTTGGGGGCCACCCAAGGGGAGCTGTTTTTT. The chain employs TRBV7-2 and TRBJ2-2; TRBD1 is a possible D gene (6 bases). The CDR3 runs 14 residues. V lost 3 bases, J lost 8 bases, and 13 bases lay in between. Germline values: CDR1 SGHTA, CDR2 FQGNSA.